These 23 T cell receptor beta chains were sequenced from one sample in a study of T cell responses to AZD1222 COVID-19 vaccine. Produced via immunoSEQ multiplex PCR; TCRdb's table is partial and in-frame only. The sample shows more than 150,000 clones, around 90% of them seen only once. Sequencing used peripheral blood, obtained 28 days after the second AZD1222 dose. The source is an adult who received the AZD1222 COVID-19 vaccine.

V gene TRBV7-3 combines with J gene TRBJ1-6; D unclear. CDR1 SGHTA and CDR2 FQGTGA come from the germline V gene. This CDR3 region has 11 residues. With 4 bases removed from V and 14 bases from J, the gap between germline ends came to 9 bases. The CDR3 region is CASSSLGALHF. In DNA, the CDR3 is TGTGCCAGCAGCTCTCTTGGGGCCCTCCACTTT.

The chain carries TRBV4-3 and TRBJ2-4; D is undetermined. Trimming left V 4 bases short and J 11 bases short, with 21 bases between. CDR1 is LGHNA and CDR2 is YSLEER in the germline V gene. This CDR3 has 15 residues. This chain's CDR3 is CASSPTVAATTFQYF. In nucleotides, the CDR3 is TGCGCCAGCAGCCCAACGGTGGCAGCTACTACATTTCAGTACTTC.

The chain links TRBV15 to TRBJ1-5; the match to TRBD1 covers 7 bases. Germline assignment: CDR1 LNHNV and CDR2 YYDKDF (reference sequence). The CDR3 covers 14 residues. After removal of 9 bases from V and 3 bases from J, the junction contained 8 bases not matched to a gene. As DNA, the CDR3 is TGTGCCACTGGGGAAGGACAGGTCAATCAGCCCCAGCATTTT. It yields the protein CATGEGQVNQPQHF.

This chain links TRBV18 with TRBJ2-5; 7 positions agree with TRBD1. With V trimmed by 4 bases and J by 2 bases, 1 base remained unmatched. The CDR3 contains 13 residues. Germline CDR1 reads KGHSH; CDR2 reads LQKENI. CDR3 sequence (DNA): TGTGCCAGCTCACGGGACAGTCAAGAGACCCAGTACTTC. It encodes CASSRDSQETQYF.

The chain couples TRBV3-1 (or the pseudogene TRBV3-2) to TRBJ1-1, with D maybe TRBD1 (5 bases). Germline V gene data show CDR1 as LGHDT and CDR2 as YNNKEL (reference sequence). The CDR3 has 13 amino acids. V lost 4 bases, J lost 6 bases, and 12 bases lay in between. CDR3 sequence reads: CASSLVTASEAFF. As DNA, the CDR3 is TGTGCCAGCAGCCTTGTGACAGCTTCTGAAGCTTTCTTT.

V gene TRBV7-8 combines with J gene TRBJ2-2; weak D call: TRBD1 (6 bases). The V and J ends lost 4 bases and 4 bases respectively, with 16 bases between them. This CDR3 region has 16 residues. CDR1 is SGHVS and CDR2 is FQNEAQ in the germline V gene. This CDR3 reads CASSSQQGRGTGELFF. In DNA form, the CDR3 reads TGTGCCAGCAGCTCCCAACAGGGTAGGGGCACCGGGGAGCTGTTTTTT.

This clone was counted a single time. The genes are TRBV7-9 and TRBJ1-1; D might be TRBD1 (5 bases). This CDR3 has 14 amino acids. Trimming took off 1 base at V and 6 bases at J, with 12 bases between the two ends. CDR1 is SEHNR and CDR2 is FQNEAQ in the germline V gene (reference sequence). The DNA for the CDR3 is TGTGCCAGCAGCTTAGAAGGACGGGGACCTGAAGCTTTCTTT. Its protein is CASSLEGRGPEAFF. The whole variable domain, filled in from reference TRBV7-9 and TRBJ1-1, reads DTGVSQNPRHKITKRGQNVTFRCDPISEHNRLYWYRQTLGQGPEFLTYFQNEAQLEKSRLLSDRFSAERPKGSFSTLEIQRTEQGDSAMYLCASSLEGRGPEAFFGQGTRLTVV.

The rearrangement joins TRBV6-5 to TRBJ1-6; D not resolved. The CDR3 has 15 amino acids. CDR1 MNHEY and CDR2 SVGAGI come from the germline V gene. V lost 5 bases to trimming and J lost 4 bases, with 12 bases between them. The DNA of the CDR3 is TGTGCCAGCAGTCCAACTCAGCGGTATAATTCACCCCTCCACTTT. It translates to CASSPTQRYNSPLHF.

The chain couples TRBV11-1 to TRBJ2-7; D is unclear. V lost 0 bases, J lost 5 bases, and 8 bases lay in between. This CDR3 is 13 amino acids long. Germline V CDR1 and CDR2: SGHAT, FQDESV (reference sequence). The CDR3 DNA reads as TGTGCCAGCAGCTTAGCGCAGGCCGACGAGCAGTACTTC. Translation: CASSLAQADEQYF.

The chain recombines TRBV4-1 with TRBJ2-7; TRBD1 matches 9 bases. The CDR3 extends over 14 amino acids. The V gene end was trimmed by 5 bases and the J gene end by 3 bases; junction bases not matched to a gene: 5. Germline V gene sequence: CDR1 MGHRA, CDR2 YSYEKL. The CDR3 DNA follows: TGCGCCAGCAGCTTCCGGGACAGGGACTACGAGCAGTACTTC. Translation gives CASSFRDRDYEQYF.

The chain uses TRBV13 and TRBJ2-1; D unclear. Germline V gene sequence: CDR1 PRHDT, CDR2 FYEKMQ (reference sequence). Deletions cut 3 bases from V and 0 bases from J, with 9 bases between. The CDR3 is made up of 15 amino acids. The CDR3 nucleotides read TGTGCCAGCAGCTTGGCAATCTCCTCCTACAATGAGCAGTTCTTC. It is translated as CASSLAISSYNEQFF.

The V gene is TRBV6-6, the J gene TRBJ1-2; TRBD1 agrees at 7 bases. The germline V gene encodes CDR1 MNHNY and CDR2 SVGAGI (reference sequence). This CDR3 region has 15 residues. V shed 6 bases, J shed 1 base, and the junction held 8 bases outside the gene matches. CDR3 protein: CASSSWDSLNYGYTF. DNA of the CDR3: TGTGCCAGCAGCTCTTGGGACAGCCTTAACTATGGCTACACCTTC.

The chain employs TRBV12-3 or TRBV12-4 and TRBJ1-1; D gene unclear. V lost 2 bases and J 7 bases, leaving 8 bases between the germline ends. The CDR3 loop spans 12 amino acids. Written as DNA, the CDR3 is TGTGCCAGCAGTTTATTCCGGGGTGAAGCTTTCTTT. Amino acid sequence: CASSLFRGEAFF.

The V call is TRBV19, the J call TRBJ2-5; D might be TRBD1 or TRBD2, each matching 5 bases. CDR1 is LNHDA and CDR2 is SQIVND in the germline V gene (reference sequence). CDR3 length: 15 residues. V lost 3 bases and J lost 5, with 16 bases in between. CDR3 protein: CASSIVGDLGETQYF. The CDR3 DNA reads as TGTGCCAGTAGTATCGTTGGGGACCTCGGGGAGACCCAGTACTTC. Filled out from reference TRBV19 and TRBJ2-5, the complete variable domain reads DGGITQSPKYLFRKEGQNVTLSCEQNLNHDAMYWYRQDPGQGLRLIYYSQIVNDFQKGDIAEGYSVSREKKESFPLTVTSAQKNPTAFYLCASSIVGDLGETQYFGPGTRLLVL.

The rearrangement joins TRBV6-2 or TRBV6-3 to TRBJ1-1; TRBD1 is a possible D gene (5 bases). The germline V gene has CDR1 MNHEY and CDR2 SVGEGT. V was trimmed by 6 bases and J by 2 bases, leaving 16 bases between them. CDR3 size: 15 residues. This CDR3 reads CASSIQGNLNTEAFF. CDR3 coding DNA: TGTGCCAGCAGCATCCAGGGAAACCTAAACACTGAAGCTTTCTTT.

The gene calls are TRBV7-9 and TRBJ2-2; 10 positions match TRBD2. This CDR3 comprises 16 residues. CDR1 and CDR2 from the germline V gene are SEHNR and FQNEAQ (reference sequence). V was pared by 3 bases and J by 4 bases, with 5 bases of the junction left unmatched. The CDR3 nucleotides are TGTGCCAGCAGCTTGGCTAGCGGGAGTGGCACCGGGGAGCTGTTTTTT. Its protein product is CASSLASGSGTGELFF.

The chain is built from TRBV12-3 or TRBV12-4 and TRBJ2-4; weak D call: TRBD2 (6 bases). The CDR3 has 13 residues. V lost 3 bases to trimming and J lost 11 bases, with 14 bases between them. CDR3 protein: CASSFGGWGVQYF. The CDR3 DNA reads TGTGCCAGCAGTTTCGGCGGGTGGGGGGTTCAGTACTTC.

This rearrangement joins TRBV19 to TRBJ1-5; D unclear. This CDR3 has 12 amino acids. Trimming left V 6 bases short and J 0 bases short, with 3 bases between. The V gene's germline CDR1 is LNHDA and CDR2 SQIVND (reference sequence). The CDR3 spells CASRDSNQPQHF. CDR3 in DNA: TGTGCCAGTAGGGATAGCAATCAGCCCCAGCATTTT.

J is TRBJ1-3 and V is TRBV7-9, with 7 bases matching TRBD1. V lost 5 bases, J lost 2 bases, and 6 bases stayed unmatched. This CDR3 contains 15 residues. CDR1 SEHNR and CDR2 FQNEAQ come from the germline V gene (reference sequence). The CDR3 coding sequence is TGTGCCAGCAGCCTACGACAGGGTGCTGGAAACACCATATATTTT. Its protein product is CASSLRQGAGNTIYF.

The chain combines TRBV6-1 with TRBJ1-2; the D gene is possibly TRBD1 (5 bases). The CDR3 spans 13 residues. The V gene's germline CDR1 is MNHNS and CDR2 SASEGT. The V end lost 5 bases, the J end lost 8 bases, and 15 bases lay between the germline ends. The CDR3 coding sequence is TGTGCCAGCAGTTTGGGACCCGCCAGCGGCTACACCTTC. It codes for CASSLGPASGYTF.

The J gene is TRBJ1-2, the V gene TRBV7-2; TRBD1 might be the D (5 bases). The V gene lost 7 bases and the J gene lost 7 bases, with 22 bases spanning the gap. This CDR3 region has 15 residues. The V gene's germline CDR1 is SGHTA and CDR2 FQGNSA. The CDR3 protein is CASTWTRDSGGGYTF. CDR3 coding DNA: TGTGCCAGCACCTGGACTAGGGACTCCGGAGGTGGCTACACCTTC.

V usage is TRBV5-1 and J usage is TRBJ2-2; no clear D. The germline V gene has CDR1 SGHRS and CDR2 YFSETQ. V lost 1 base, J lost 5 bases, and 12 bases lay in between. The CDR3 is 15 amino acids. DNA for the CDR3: TGCGCCAGCAGCTTGTTATTGTCGGAGACCGGGGAGCTGTTTTTT. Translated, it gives CASSLLLSETGELFF.

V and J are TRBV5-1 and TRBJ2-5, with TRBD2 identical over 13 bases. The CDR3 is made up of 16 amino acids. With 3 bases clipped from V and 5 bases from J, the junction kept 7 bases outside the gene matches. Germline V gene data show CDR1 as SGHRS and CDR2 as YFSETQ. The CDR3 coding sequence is TGCGCCAGCAGCTACGGACTAGCGGGAGCTGGGGAGACCCAGTACTTC. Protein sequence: CASSYGLAGAGETQYF. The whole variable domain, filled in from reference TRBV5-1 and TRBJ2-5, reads KAGVTQTPRYLIKTRGQQVTLSCSPISGHRSVSWYQQTPGQGLQFLFEYFSETQRNKGNFPGRFSGRQFSNSRSEMNVSTLELGDSALYLCASSYGLAGAGETQYFGPGTRLLVL.